Included here is one T cell receptor (beta chain) sequence, with context. Its antigen is undetermined. The same CDR3 arises from other DNA sequences in this sample as well. Sequencing was performed with immunoSEQ multiplex PCR; in TCRdb, only in-frame clones are kept and a portion is missing. Of about 460,000 clones detected, nearly 90% appear once; the ten largest clones hold 1.7%. The sample belongs to a study of Ad26.COV2.S vaccination and SARS-CoV-2 variants. About the study: Ad26.COV2.S given intramuscularly, once or twice 56 days apart. Overall study results and limits: Post-vaccination spike-specific CD8+ and CD4+ T cell responses reportedly had substantial breadth. Recipients of vaccine and of placebo showed similar breadth of their non-spike TCR repertoires.

Treatment reported: roughly 18 received Ad26.COV2.S at low or high dose, single or two shots; 5 received placebo; per-sample allocation not given. Sampling took place 63 days after the first vaccine or placebo injection. Immunization relied on an Ad26 vector, which expressed Wuhan-strain SARS-CoV-2 spike. V dropped 0 bases and J dropped 2 bases, with 8 bases sitting between them. The germline V gene encodes CDR1 SGHTA and CDR2 FQGNSA. The CDR3 sequence is 14 residues long. The J gene is TRBJ2-7, the V gene TRBV7-2; D call uncertain. This clonotype was obtained from a person aged 18-65 years who received the Ad26.COV2.S COVID-19 vaccine or a placebo. The specimen comprised peripheral blood, sampled in a trial of Ad26.COV2.S vaccine versus placebo. The CDR3 loop is CASSLADGPYEQYF. In DNA form, the CDR3 reads TGTGCCAGCAGCTTAGCGGACGGCCCCTACGAGCAGTACTTC.